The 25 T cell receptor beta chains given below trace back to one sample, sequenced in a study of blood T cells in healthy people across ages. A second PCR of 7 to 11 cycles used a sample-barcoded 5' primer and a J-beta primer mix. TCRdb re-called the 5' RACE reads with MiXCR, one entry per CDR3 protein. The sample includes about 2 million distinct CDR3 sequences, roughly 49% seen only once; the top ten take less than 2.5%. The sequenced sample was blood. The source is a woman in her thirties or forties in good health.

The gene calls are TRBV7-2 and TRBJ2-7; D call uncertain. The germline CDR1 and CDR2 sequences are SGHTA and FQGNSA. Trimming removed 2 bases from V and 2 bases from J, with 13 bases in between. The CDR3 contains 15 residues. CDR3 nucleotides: TGTGCCAGCAGCTTATCCCACAGCCTCACCTACGAGCAGTACTTC. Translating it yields CASSLSHSLTYEQYF.

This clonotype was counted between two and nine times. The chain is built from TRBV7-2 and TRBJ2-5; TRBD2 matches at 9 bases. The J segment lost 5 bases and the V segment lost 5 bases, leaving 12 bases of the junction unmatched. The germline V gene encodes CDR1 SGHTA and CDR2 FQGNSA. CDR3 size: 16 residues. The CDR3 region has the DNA TGTGCCAGCAGCCCCTCCGGCGGGGGGGCCTTCGAGACCCAGTACTTC. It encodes CASSPSGGGAFETQYF.

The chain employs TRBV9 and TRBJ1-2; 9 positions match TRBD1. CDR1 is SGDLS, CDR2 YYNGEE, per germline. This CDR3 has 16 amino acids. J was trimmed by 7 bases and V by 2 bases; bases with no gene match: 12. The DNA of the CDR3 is TGTGCCAGCAGCGTGGCCCGGGACAGGGTCGAGGGTGGCTACACCTTC. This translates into CASSVARDRVEGGYTF.

CDR3 protein: CASSSLYGSYNEQFF. CDR3 nucleotides: TGTGCCAGCAGTTCCCTTTATGGCTCCTACAATGAGCAGTTCTTC. The chain couples TRBV6-6 to TRBJ2-1; no clear D. The V gene lost 4 bases and the J gene lost 0 bases, with 10 bases spanning the gap. This CDR3 contains 15 residues. The germline gives CDR1 MNHNY, CDR2 SVGAGI (reference sequence).

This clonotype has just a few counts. CDR3 protein: CSARDDYEQYF. The CDR3 coding sequence is TGCAGTGCTAGAGACGACTACGAGCAGTACTTC. The V gene is TRBV20-1, the J gene TRBJ2-7; D is ambiguous. CDR1 DFQATT and CDR2 SNEGSKA come from the germline V gene (reference sequence). V gave up 0 bases and J gave up 3 bases, with 3 bases separating them. The CDR3 covers 11 residues.

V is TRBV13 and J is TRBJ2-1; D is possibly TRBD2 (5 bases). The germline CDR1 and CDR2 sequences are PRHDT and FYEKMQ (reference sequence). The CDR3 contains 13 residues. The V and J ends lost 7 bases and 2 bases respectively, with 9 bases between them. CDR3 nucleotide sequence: TGTGCCAGCAACCCACTAGCCTACAATGAGCAGTTCTTC. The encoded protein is CASNPLAYNEQFF.

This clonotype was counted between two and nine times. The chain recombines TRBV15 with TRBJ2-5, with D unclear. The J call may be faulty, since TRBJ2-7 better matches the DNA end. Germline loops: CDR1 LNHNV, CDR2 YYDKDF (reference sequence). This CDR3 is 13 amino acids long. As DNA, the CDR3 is TGTGCCACCAGCACCTCTAGGTTGGACGAGCAGTACTTC. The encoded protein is CATSTSRLDEQYF.

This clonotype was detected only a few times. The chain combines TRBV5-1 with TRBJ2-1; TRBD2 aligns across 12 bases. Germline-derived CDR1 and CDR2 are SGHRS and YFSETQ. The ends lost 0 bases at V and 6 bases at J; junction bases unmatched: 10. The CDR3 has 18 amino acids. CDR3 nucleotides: TGCGCCAGCAGCTTGGAGGCTAGCGGGGGGGCCTATGTCAATGAGCAGTTCTTC. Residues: CASSLEASGGAYVNEQFF.

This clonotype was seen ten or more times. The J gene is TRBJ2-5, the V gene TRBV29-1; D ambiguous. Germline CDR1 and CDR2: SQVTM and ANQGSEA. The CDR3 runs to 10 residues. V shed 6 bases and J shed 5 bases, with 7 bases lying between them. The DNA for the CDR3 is TGCAGCGTACAGAGGGAGACCCAGTACTTC. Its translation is CSVQRETQYF.

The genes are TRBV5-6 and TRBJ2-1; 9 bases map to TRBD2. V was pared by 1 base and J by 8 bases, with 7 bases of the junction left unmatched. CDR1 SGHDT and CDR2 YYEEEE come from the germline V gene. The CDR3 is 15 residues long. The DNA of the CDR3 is TGTGCCAGCAGCTTGCAGCTAGCGGGGAGGTATGAGCAGTTCTTC. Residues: CASSLQLAGRYEQFF. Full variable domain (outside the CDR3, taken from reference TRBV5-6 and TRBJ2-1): DAGVTQSPTHLIKTRGQQVTLRCSPKSGHDTVSWYQQALGQGPQFIFQYYEEEERQRGNFPDRFSGHQFPNYSSELNVNALLLGDSALYLCASSLQLAGRYEQFFGPGTRLTVL.

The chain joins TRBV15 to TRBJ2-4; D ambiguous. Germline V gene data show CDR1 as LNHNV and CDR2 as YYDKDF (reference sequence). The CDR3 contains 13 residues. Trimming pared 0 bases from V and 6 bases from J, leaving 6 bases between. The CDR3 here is CATSRDHVNIQYF. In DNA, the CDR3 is TGTGCCACCAGCAGAGATCATGTAAACATTCAGTACTTC.

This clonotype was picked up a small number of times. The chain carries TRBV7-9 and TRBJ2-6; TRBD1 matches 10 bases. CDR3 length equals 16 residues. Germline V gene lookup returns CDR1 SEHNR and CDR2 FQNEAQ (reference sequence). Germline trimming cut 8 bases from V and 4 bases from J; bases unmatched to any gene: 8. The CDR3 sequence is CASHRDRGTGANVLTF. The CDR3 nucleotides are TGTGCCAGCCACCGGGACAGGGGTACCGGGGCCAACGTCCTGACTTTC.

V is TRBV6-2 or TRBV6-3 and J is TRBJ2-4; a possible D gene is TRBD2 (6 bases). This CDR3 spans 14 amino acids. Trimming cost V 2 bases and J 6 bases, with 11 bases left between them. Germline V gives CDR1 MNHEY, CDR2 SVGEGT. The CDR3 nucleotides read TGTGCCAGCAGTTACGCGGGGCGTTCAAACATTCAGTACTTC. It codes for CASSYAGRSNIQYF.

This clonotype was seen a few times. The CDR3: CASSQERLGEQFF. The CDR3 nucleotides read TGCGCCAGCAGCCAAGAAAGGTTGGGTGAGCAGTTCTTC. The chain employs TRBV4-3 and TRBJ2-1; D unclear. The length of the CDR3 is 13 residues. The germline V gene encodes CDR1 LGHNA and CDR2 YSLEER. V lost 0 bases and J 9 bases, leaving 9 bases between the germline ends.

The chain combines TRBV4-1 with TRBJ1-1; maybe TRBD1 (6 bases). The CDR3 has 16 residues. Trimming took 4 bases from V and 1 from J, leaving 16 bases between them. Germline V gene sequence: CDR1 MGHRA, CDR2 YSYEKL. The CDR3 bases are TGCGCCAGCAGCCCCCACAAAGGGACACCGAACACTGAAGCTTTCTTT. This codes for CASSPHKGTPNTEAFF.

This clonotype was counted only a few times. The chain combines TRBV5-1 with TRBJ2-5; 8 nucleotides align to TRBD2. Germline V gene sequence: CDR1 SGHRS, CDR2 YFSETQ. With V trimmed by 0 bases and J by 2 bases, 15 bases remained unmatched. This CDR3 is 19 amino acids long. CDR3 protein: CASSLAPSGGPGRQETQYF. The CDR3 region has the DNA TGCGCCAGCAGCTTGGCTCCGTCGGGGGGGCCAGGTCGGCAAGAGACCCAGTACTTC.

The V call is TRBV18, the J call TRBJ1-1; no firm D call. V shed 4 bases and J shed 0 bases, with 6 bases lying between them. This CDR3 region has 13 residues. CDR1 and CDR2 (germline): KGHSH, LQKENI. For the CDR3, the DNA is TGTGCCAGCTCACGAGAGGTGAACACTGAAGCTTTCTTT. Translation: CASSREVNTEAFF.

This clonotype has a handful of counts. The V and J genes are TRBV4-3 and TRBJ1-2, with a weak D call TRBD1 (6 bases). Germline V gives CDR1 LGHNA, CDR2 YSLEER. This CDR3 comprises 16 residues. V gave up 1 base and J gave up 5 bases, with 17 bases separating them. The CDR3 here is CASSQALRGARYGYTF. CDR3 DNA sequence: TGCGCCAGCAGCCAAGCCCTGCGGGGGGCACGGTATGGCTACACCTTC.

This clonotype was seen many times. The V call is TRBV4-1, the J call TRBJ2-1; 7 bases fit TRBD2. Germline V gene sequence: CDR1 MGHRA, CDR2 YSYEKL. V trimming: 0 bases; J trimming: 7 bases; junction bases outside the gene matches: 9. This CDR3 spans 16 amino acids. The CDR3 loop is CASSQDAGRASNEQFF. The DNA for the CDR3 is TGCGCCAGCAGCCAAGATGCAGGGAGGGCCTCAAATGAGCAGTTCTTC.

The CDR3 sequence is CASSLEGGAGANEKLFF. The CDR3, as DNA: TGTGCCAGCAGCTTAGAGGGCGGGGCAGGGGCCAATGAAAAACTGTTTTTT. The chain employs TRBV7-2 and TRBJ1-4, with D possibly being TRBD1 (6 bases). Germline V CDR1 and CDR2: SGHTA, FQGNSA. Trimming shortened V by 1 base and J by 5 bases, and 17 bases separated the two germline ends. The CDR3 sequence is 17 residues long.

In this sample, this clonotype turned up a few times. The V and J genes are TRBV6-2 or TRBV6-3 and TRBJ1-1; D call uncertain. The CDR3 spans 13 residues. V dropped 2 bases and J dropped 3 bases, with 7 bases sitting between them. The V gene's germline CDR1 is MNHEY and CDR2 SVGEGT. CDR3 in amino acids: CASSYALDTEAFF. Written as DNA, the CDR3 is TGTGCCAGCAGTTACGCCCTAGACACTGAAGCTTTCTTT.

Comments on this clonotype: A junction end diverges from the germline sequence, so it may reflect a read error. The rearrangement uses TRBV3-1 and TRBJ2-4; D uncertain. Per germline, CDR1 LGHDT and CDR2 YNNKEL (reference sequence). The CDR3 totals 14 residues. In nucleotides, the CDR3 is TGTGCCTGCAGCCAAGAAAGGTACAAAAACATTCAGTACTTC. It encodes CACSQERYKNIQYF.

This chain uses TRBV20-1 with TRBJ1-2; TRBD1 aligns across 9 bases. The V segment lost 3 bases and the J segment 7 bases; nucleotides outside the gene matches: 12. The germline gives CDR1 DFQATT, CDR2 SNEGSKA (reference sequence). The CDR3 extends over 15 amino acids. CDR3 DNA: TGCAGTGCTAGTTTGGTGGTCTGGGGACAGGGTGGCTACACCTTC. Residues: CSASLVVWGQGGYTF.

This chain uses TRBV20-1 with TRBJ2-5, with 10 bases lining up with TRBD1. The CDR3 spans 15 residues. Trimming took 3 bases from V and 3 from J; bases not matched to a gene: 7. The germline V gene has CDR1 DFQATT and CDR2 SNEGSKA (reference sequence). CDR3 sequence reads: CSASRPGTGEETQYF. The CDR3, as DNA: TGCAGTGCTAGTAGGCCTGGGACAGGGGAAGAGACCCAGTACTTC.

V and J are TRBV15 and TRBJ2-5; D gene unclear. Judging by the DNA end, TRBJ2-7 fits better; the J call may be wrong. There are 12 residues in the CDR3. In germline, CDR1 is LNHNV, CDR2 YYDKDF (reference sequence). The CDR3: CATSRPEVEQYF. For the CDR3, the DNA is TGTGCCACCAGCAGACCCGAGGTCGAGCAGTACTTC.